The T cell receptor (beta chain) described here comes from a study of CD8 T cells in ankylosing spondylitis (dated by TCRdb to 2015 to 2018). With respect to the entire study: The study profiled T cell receptor beta repertoires in healthy donors and ankylosing spondylitis patients to find disease-linked TCR variants. The full study cohort was made up of 25 ankylosing spondylitis patients and about a hundred healthy donors. Peripheral blood was sampled, and synovial fluid was also collected from ankylosing spondylitis patients.

Instrument used: Illumina HiSeq 2500. Quantitative 5'-RACE with molecular barcodes was used to prepare TCR beta libraries. The authors' analysis ran thus. A new computational method based on a probabilistic model of VDJ rearrangement was used to identify disease-linked TCR variants. In-frame beta chains were kept once TCRdb had trimmed the public reads at Q25 with fastp and called clones with MiXCR. Rows with one shared CDR3 protein collapse into an entry with the most common genes and DNA. The V and J calls come from TCRdb's annotation, not from the publication. Present in this sample are 700,000 or so distinct CDR3 sequences, under 20% of which were seen just once. The ten top clones hold 15% to 20% of the sample. The germline V gene gives CDR1 as SGHVS and CDR2 as FNYEAQ. V is pared back by 5 bases and J by 6 bases, with 14 bases lying between the germline termini. Including the terminal cysteine and phenylalanine, the CDR3 comprises 13 residues. The retained sequence is limited to the CDR3, 39 bases, with the frame set at the first base.

What the work shows at the level of the full study, not this receptor alone: According to the report, matched synovial fluid samples from ankylosing spondylitis patients were significantly enriched for the disease-linked clones. The disease-linked clones showed a CD8+ phenotype and occurred at relatively low frequencies in peripheral blood. Some of the motif variants had been reported before in the synovial fluid and blood of reactive arthritis patients, a finding that suggests common disease-initiation mechanisms. Blood from ankylosing spondylitis patients appeared to be characterized by a TCR beta motif made up of under ten highly homologous amino acid variants.

Comments on this clonotype: It has no known antigen specificity. Base qualities were left out, and no much larger clone turns up one base away.

This sequence uses TRBV7-6 and TRBJ2-7; the D gene cannot be resolved reliably. What was sequenced was blood, either unsorted or a sorted T cell fraction (not recorded which). The source is a male donor with ankylosing spondylitis. The DNA reads TGTGCCAGCAGCCCAGCCTTGCTTGGCGAGCAGTACTTC. Translated, it gives CASSPALLGEQYF.